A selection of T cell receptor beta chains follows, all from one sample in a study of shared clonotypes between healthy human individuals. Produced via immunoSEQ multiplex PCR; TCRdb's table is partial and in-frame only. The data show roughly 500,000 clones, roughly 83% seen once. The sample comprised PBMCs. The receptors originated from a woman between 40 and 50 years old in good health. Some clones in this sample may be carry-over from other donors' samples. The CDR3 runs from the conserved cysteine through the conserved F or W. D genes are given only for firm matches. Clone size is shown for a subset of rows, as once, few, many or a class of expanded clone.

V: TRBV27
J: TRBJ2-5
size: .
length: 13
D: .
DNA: TGTGCCACCGCCCGGGACTACCAAGAGACCCAGTACTTC
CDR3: CATARDYQETQYF

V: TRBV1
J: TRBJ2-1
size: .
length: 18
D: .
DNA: TGCACCAGCAGCCAAGATCCCCCTGGGACTAGCGGCTACAATGAGCAGTTCTTC
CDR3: CTSSQDPPGTSGYNEQFF

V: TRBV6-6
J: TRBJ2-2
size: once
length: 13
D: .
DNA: TGTGCCAGCAGTTACTCCCCAACAGGGGAGCTGTTTTTT
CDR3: CASSYSPTGELFF

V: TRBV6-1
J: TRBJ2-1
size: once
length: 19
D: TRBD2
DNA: TGTGCCAGCAGTGATAGAGAAGGACTAGCGATAAGCTCCTACAATGAGCAGTTCTTC
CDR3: CASSDREGLAISSYNEQFF

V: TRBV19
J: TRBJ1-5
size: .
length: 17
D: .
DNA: TGTGCCAGTAGTCCAGGATGGGGGGGATTGGACAATCAGCCCCAGCATTTT
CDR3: CASSPGWGGLDNQPQHF

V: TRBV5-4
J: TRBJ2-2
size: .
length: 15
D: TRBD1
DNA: TGTGCCAGCAGCTCCGGGACAGGGAACACCGGGGAGCTGTTTTTT
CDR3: CASSSGTGNTGELFF

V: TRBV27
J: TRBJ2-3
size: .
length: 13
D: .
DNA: TGTGCCAGCCGCCTCCGGGGAAGAGATACGCAGTATTTT
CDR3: CASRLRGRDTQYF

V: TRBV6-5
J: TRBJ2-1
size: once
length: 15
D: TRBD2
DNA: TGTGCCAGCAGGGCCGCGGGAGACCTATACAATGAGCAGTTCTTC
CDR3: CASRAAGDLYNEQFF

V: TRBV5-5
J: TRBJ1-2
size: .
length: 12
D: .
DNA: TGTGCCAGCAGCGACGGGGGAGCTGGCTACACCTTC
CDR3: CASSDGGAGYTF

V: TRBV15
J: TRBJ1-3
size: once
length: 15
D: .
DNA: TGTGCCACCAGCAGAGGGGGGTCTTTAGGAAACACCATATATTTT
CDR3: CATSRGGSLGNTIYF

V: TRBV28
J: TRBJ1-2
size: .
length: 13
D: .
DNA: TGTGCCAGCAGTTCAAGAGGGTTGTATGGCTACACCTTC
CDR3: CASSSRGLYGYTF

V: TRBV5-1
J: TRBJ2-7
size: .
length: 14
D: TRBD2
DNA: TGCGCCAGCAGCCGGACTAGCGAATCCTACGAGCAGTACTTC
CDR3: CASSRTSESYEQYF

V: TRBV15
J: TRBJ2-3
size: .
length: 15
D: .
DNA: TGTGCCACCAGCAGAGATTGGGGGGAGGCAGATACGCAGTATTTT
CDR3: CATSRDWGEADTQYF

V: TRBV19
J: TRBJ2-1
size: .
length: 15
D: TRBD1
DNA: TGTGCCAGTAGTGCCGGGACAGGGTTCTACAATGAGCAGTTCTTC
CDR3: CASSAGTGFYNEQFF

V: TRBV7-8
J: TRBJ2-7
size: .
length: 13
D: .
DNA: TGTGCCAGCAGCTTAGCGAGGGGAGACGAGCAGTACTTC
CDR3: CASSLARGDEQYF

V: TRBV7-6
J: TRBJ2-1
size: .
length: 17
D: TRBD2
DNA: TGTGCCAGCAGCTTAAACGCGCCGGGACTAGCCTACAATGAGCAGTTCTTC
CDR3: CASSLNAPGLAYNEQFF

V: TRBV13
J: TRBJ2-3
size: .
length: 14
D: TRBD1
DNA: TGTGCCAGCAGCGGACAGGGAAGCACAGATACGCAGTATTTT
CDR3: CASSGQGSTDTQYF

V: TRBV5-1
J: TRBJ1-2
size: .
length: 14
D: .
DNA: TGCGCCAGCAGCTTGGTTTTAGAGGGCTATGGCTACACCTTC
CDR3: CASSLVLEGYGYTF

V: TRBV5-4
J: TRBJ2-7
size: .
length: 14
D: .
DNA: TGTGCCAGCAGCCCCGGACATTTTGCGGACGAGCAGTACTTC
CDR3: CASSPGHFADEQYF

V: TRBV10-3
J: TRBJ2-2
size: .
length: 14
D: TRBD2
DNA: TGTGCCATCAGTGGACTAGCGGGAGCCGGGGAGCTGTTTTTT
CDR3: CAISGLAGAGELFF

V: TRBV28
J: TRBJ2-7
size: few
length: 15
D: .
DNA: TGTGCCAGCGTCTCCGGGACGGCAAGCTCCTACGAGCAGTACTTC
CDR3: CASVSGTASSYEQYF

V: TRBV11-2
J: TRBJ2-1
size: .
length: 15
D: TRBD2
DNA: TGTGCCAGCAGGGGCCCGAGACTAGCGGGGAATGAGCAGTTCTTC
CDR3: CASRGPRLAGNEQFF

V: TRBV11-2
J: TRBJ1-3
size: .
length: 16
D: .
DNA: TGTGCCAGCAGCTTAGAAATTGCAGGCTCTGGAAACACCATATATTTT
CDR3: CASSLEIAGSGNTIYF

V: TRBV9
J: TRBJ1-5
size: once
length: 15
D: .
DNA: TGTGCCAGCAGCGCGGCGGGGGGCAGGAATCAGCCCCAGCATTTT
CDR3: CASSAAGGRNQPQHF

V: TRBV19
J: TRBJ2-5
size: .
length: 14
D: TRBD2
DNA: TGTGCCAGTAGGAGGCGGGGGGATGCAGAGACCCAGTACTTC
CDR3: CASRRRGDAETQYF

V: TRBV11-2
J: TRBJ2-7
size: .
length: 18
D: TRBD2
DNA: TGTGCCAGCAGCTTGGGCGGCCCGGGACTAGCACTCCCCTACGAGCAGTACTTC
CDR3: CASSLGGPGLALPYEQYF

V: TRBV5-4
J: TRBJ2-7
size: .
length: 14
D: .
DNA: TGTGCCAGCAGCTCCCGGGACTCTCCCTACGAGCAGTACTTC
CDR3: CASSSRDSPYEQYF

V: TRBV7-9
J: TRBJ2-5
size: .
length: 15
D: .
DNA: TGTGCCAGCAGCCCCACCCGGGGGCAGCTGGAGACCCAGTACTTC
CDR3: CASSPTRGQLETQYF

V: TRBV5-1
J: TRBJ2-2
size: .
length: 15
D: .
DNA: TGCGCCAGCAGCTTGGTGTCAGGGGTCACCGGGGAGCTGTTTTTT
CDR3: CASSLVSGVTGELFF

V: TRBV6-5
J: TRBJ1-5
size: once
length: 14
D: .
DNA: TGTGCCAGCAGTTACCGGGCTTCCAATCAGCCCCAGCATTTT
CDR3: CASSYRASNQPQHF

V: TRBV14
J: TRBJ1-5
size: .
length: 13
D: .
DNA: TGTGCCAGCAGTCTCACAGGGAATCAGCCCCAGCATTTT
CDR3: CASSLTGNQPQHF

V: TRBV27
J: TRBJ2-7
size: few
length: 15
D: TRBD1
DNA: TGTGCCAGCACCCCCGGAGGTTTGGGACAGCACGAGCAGTACTTC
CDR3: CASTPGGLGQHEQYF

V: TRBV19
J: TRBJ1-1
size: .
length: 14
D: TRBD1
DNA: TGTGCCAGTAGTACGGGACAGGGGAACACTGAAGCTTTCTTT
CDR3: CASSTGQGNTEAFF

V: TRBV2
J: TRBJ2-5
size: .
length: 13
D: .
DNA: TGTGCCAGCAGTGAGTTCAGACAAGAGACCCAGTACTTC
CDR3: CASSEFRQETQYF

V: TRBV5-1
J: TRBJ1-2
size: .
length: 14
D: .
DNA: TGCGCCAGCAGCTTGCGGGGGAACTTTCCTGGCTACACCTTC
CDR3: CASSLRGNFPGYTF

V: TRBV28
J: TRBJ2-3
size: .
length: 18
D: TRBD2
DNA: TGTGCCAGCAGTTTATGGGGCCGGGCTAGCGGGAGGACAGATACGCAGTATTTT
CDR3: CASSLWGRASGRTDTQYF

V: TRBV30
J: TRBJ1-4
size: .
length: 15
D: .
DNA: TGTGCCTGGAGTAACACGGCGATAGGGAATGAAAAACTGTTTTTT
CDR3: CAWSNTAIGNEKLFF

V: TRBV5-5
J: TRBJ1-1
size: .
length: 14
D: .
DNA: TGTGCCAGCAGCTTGGCCTGGGCGGACACTGAAGCTTTCTTT
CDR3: CASSLAWADTEAFF

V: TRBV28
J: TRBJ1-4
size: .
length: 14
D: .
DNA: TGTGCCAGCAGGCAGAGACTTTATAATGAAAAACTGTTTTTT
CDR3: CASRQRLYNEKLFF

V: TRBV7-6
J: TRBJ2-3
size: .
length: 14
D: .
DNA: TGTGCCAGCAGCTCGGGTCTTGGCAGGGATACGCAGTATTTT
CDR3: CASSSGLGRDTQYF

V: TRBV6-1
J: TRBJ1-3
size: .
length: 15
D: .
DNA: TGTGCCAGCAGGCCCCCCGGGACCCCCGGAAACACCATATATTTT
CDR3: CASRPPGTPGNTIYF

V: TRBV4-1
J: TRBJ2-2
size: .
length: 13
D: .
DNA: TGCGCCAGCAGCCAAGAGTGGGTCGGGGAGCTGTTTTTT
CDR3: CASSQEWVGELFF

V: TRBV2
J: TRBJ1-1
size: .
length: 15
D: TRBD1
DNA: TGTGCCAGCATCCCACCGGGACAGGGGAATACTGAAGCTTTCTTT
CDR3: CASIPPGQGNTEAFF

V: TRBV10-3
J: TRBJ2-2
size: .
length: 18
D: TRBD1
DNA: TGTGCCACCTCAAATTCAAGGGGGCCAAACACCGGCCCCGGGGAGCTGTTTTTT
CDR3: CATSNSRGPNTGPGELFF

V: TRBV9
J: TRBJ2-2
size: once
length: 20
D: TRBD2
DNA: TGTGCCAGCAGCCGAGGGACTAGCGGGAGTTGGACTTCGGGGTCCGGGGAGCTGTTTTTT
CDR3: CASSRGTSGSWTSGSGELFF

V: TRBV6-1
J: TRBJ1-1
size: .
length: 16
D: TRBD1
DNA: TGTGCCAGCAGTGAAGCCTGGGACAGGGGACTTGCGGAAGCTTTCTTT
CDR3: CASSEAWDRGLAEAFF

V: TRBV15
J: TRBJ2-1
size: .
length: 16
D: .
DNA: TGTGCCACCAGCAGAGGGGTAGCGACCTCCTACAATGAGCAGTTCTTC
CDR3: CATSRGVATSYNEQFF

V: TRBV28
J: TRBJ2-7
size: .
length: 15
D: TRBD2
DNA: TGTGCCAGCAGTTCCGGGACTAGTAGGGGTTACGAGCAGTACTTC
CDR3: CASSSGTSRGYEQYF

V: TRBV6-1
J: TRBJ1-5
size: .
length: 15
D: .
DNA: TGTGCCAGCACCCTCGGGGCACCCTTTGATCAGCCCCAGCATTTT
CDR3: CASTLGAPFDQPQHF

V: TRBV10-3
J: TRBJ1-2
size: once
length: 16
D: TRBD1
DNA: TGTGCCATCAGGGCAGGACAGGCCTCAAACAACTATGGCTACACCTTC
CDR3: CAIRAGQASNNYGYTF

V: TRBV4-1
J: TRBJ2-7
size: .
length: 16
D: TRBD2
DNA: TGCGCCAGCAGCCAACGTGGGGCTAGCGGGCCTTACGAGCAGTACTTC
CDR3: CASSQRGASGPYEQYF

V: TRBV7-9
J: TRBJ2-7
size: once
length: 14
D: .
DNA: TGTGCCAGCAGCCCGCCGGGCAGGAACTACGAGCAGTACTTC
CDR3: CASSPPGRNYEQYF

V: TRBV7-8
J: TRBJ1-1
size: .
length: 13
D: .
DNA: TGTGCCAGCAGCTTAGCCCTGAACACTGAAGCTTTCTTT
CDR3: CASSLALNTEAFF

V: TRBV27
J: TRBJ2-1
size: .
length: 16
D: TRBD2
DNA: TGTGCCAGCTCCCCGTTAGCGGGAGCCTTGTACAATGAGCAGTTCTTC
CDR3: CASSPLAGALYNEQFF

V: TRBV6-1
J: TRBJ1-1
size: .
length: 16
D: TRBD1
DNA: TGTGCCAGCAGTGAAACAGGGGGCGGTTTGAGCACTGAAGCTTTCTTT
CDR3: CASSETGGGLSTEAFF

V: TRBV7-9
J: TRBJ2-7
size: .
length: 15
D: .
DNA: TGTGCCAGCGGTGAGGGACATTCGAAACCCTACGAGCAGTACTTC
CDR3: CASGEGHSKPYEQYF

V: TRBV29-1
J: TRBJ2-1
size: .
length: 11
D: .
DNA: TGCAGCGTTCGGACGGGTTATGAGCAGTTCTTC
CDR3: CSVRTGYEQFF

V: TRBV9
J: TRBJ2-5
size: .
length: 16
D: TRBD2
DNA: TGTGCCAGCAGCGTGGCTAGCGGGAGGGCCGGAGAGACCCAGTACTTC
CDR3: CASSVASGRAGETQYF

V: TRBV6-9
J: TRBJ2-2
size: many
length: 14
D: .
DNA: TGTGCCAGCAGGTCAGGGACGGACACCGGGGAGCTGTTTTTT
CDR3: CASRSGTDTGELFF

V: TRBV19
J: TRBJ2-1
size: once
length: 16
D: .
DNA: TGTGCCAGTAGTAGCTGGGGGAGGAGCTCCTACAATGAGCAGTTCTTC
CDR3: CASSSWGRSSYNEQFF